This record looks at one T cell receptor (beta chain) sequence and its context. Its specificity is not known. This record belongs to a study of cytomegalovirus exposure and HLA in healthy donors. Findings and caveats of the study: The investigators catalogued 180 or so TCR beta chains as cytomegalovirus-associated.

Trimming shortened V by 6 bases and J by 5 bases, and 17 bases separated the two germline ends. Germline CDR1 is SGHDT and CDR2 is YYEEEE. The CDR3 spans 14 residues. PCR involved 60 Vbeta and 13 Jbeta primers. Method: immunoSEQ multiplex PCR; TCRdb's copy keeps in-frame clones and lacks some. The sample yields about 140,000 clones, around 79% seen once. This receptor was obtained from a woman aged 35 to 49 in good health and CMV-seronegative. The chain recombines TRBV5-6 with TRBJ2-5; D possibly corresponds to TRBD2 (7 bases). The sample was PBMCs. CDR3 nucleotides: TGTGCCAGCACCCGGGGGGCCCTCCCGGAGACCCAGTACTTC. Protein: CASTRGALPETQYF.